This TCR beta chain was sequenced in a study of T cells in Graves' hyperthyroidism and ophthalmopathy. Using RNA transcripts as the source, TCR beta CDR3 regions were amplified. The study used the HTBI primer set for a first-round RT-PCR of the TCR CDR3. Each CDR3 protein gets one entry after TCRdb re-called the multiplex PCR reads with MiXCR. The data show about 400,000 distinct CDR3 sequences, just under 15% seen once. Germline V gives CDR1 DFQATT, CDR2 SNEGSKA (reference sequence). This CDR3 has 16 residues. V shed 6 bases and J 6 bases; nucleotides not matched to a gene: 14. This clonotype was detected ten times or more.

This TCR was recovered from a woman in her thirties with Graves' hyperthyroidism. The chain links TRBV20-1 to TRBJ2-1; 10 nucleotides line up with TRBD2. Sequencing input: blood. This CDR3 is CSARRPGLASLNEQFF. CDR3 coding DNA: TGCAGTGCCCGCAGACCGGGACTAGCGTCCCTCAATGAGCAGTTCTTC.